The 17 T cell receptor beta chains reported below all come from one sample, sequenced in a study of a mutant IDH1 vaccine in newly diagnosed glioma. Method: immunoSEQ multiplex PCR; TCRdb's copy keeps in-frame clones and lacks some. The table records about 68,000 clones, more than 65% of them present only once. Stated time point: baseline, week 1 (first vaccination visit). Treatment described: pre-vaccination baseline after standard-of-care therapy. This material consisted of PBMCs, taken from a glioma patient treated with radiotherapy, temozolomide or both. The receptors were sampled from a man aged 50 or older with glioma.

The chain has TRBV4-1 and TRBJ1-5; no clear D gene. V was trimmed by 0 bases and J by 7 bases, leaving 10 bases between them. The germline V gene has CDR1 MGHRA and CDR2 YSYEKL. The CDR3 runs to 14 residues. CDR3 DNA: TGCGCCAGCAGCCAAGAGAGGGCGAGGCAGCCCCAGCATTTT. Its protein is CASSQERARQPQHF.

J is TRBJ1-2 and V is TRBV9, with D perhaps matching TRBD1 (5 bases). The length of the CDR3 is 15 residues. CDR1 is SGDLS, CDR2 YYNGEE, per germline. Trimming shortened V by 0 bases and J by 3 bases, and 12 bases separated the two germline ends. CDR3 DNA: TGTGCCAGCAGCGTAGGCGTCCAAGGGGACTATGGCTACACCTTC. Protein product: CASSVGVQGDYGYTF.

This clone came up a few times. The chain uses TRBV29-1 and TRBJ1-1, with D tentatively TRBD1 (5 bases). Germline CDR1 is SQVTM and CDR2 is ANQGSEA. The CDR3 is 11 amino acids. V lost 4 bases, J lost 4 bases, and 7 bases lay in between. The CDR3 here is CSVVGTTEAFF. The CDR3 DNA is TGCAGCGTTGTAGGGACCACTGAAGCTTTCTTT.

The genes are TRBV7-2 and TRBJ2-2; TRBD1 is a possible D gene (5 bases). Deletions cut 3 bases from V and 6 bases from J, with 11 bases between. Looked up from germline, CDR1 is SGHTA and CDR2 is FQGNSA. There are 14 residues in the CDR3. Here the CDR3 DNA reads TGTGCCAGCAGCTTGGTCAGGGTCGCCGGGGAGCTGTTTTTT. This codes for CASSLVRVAGELFF.

This sequence joins TRBV27 and TRBJ2-7, with 10 bases aligning to TRBD1. Germline CDR1 MNHEY, CDR2 SMNVEV (reference sequence). The CDR3 runs to 17 residues. Germline trimming cut 1 base from V and 6 bases from J; bases unmatched to any gene: 12. This CDR3 is CASSLFNPGTGAFEQYF. The CDR3 DNA reads as TGTGCCAGCAGTTTATTCAACCCCGGGACAGGGGCTTTCGAGCAGTACTTC.

The rearrangement uses TRBV10-3 and TRBJ1-4, with D possibly matching TRBD1 (6 bases). V lost 4 bases to trimming and J lost 7 bases, with 16 bases between them. The V gene's germline CDR1 is ENHRY and CDR2 SYGVKD. This CDR3 region has 15 residues. The DNA of the CDR3 is TGTGCCATCAGTGTTCGGGGGGGGCTTGGTGAAAAACTGTTTTTT. The encoded protein is CAISVRGGLGEKLFF.

The CDR3 loop is CASSLRQWNTEAFF. The DNA for the CDR3 is TGTGCCAGCAGTTTACGGCAGTGGAACACTGAAGCTTTCTTT. This chain uses TRBV28 with TRBJ1-1; D is uncertain. Germline CDR1 MDHEN, CDR2 SYDVKM. The CDR3 runs to 14 residues. The V end was cut by 2 bases, the J end by 1 base, with 8 bases between.

The chain has TRBV5-4 and TRBJ2-3; D might be TRBD2 (7 bases). Germline-derived CDR1 and CDR2 are SGHNT and YYREEE (reference sequence). The ends were cut back, 0 bases at V and 5 bases at J, with 13 bases in the middle. The CDR3 is 15 amino acids. CDR3 in amino acids: CASSLAGGGRDTQYF. As DNA, the CDR3 is TGTGCCAGCAGCTTGGCGGGCGGGGGCAGAGATACGCAGTATTTT.

The chain is built from TRBV7-9 and TRBJ2-6, with TRBD1 matching 9 bases. The CDR3 runs to 16 residues. V shed 3 bases, J shed 4 bases, and the junction held 4 bases outside the gene matches. Germline assignment: CDR1 SEHNR and CDR2 FQNEAQ (reference sequence). The CDR3 here is CASSLRGQGGANVLTF. As DNA, the CDR3 is TGTGCCAGCAGCTTGAGGGGACAGGGCGGGGCCAACGTCCTGACTTTC.

This chain joins TRBV5-5 and TRBJ1-1; D ambiguous. Germline values: CDR1 SGHKS, CDR2 YYEKEE (reference sequence). Between the trimmed V and J ends, which lost 9 bases and 1 base, there was a span of 7 bases. The CDR3 extends over 11 amino acids. The CDR3 reads CATGENTEAFF. The DNA of the CDR3 is TGTGCCACCGGAGAGAACACTGAAGCTTTCTTT. Complete variable domain (other parts from reference TRBV5-5 and TRBJ1-1): DAGVTQSPTHLIKTRGQQVTLRCSPISGHKSVSWYQQVLGQGPQFIFQYYEKEERGRGNFPDRFSARQFPNYSSELNVNALLLGDSALYLCATGENTEAFFGQGTRLTVV.

The genes are TRBV4-3 and TRBJ1-2; possible D gene TRBD1, 6 bases. Germline values: CDR1 LGHNA, CDR2 YSLEER. Trimming removed 1 base from V and 4 bases from J, with 13 bases in between. The CDR3 length is 15 residues. CDR3 in amino acids: CASSQAVRGGYGYTF. CDR3 in DNA: TGCGCCAGCAGCCAAGCCGTCAGGGGCGGCTATGGCTACACCTTC.

The chain employs TRBV7-2 and TRBJ1-5; possibly TRBD1 for D (5 bases). Germline-derived CDR1 and CDR2 are SGHTA and FQGNSA. V was pared by 5 bases and J by 0 bases, with 14 bases between. The CDR3 is 16 amino acids. In nucleotides, the CDR3 is TGTGCCAGCAGCCGGACATCAGGTTATAGCAATCAGCCCCAGCATTTT. This sequence encodes CASSRTSGYSNQPQHF.

V gene TRBV7-9 combines with J gene TRBJ1-4; 8 nucleotides line up with TRBD1. Germline V gene data show CDR1 as SEHNR and CDR2 as FQNEAQ (reference sequence). The ends lost 3 bases at V and 8 bases at J; junction bases unmatched: 5. The CDR3 loop spans 14 amino acids. In DNA form, the CDR3 reads TGTGCCAGCAGCTTGGCGACAGGGGAGGAAAAACTGTTTTTT. This codes for CASSLATGEEKLFF.

This rearrangement joins TRBV19 to TRBJ1-4, with TRBD1 as a possible D gene (5 bases). Per germline, CDR1 LNHDA and CDR2 SQIVND (reference sequence). This CDR3 comprises 15 residues. V was trimmed by 2 bases and J by 8 bases, leaving 15 bases between them. DNA for the CDR3: TGTGCCAGTAGTATAAGGCTCCAGAGGGGCGAAAAACTGTTTTTT. This sequence encodes CASSIRLQRGEKLFF.

The chain recombines TRBV6-1 with TRBJ2-5; 7 nucleotides line up with TRBD2. CDR3 size: 15 residues. The junction had 12 bases not matched to a gene; V was cut back by 6 bases and J by 5 bases. CDR1 and CDR2 (germline): MNHNS, SASEGT. The CDR3 reads CASSLFTGGGETQYF. The CDR3 region has the DNA TGTGCCAGCAGCCTTTTTACCGGGGGAGGGGAGACCCAGTACTTC.

The chain couples TRBV5-1 to TRBJ1-4, with D perhaps TRBD1 (5 bases). Trimming pared 4 bases from V and 3 bases from J, leaving 13 bases between. Germline V gene lookup returns CDR1 SGHRS and CDR2 YFSETQ. The CDR3 runs 15 residues. CDR3 bases: TGCGCCAGCAGCGGGGGAGGTACCCCTAATGAAAAACTGTTTTTT. It is translated as CASSGGGTPNEKLFF.

The chain has TRBV6-5 and TRBJ1-2, with a weak D call TRBD1 (5 bases). V was cut by 4 bases and J by 1 base, with 13 bases left in between. The CDR3 has 15 amino acids. The germline gives CDR1 MNHEY, CDR2 SVGAGI. CDR3 nucleotides: TGTGCCAGCAGTTTAGGGGCCTGGGATAACTATGGCTACACCTTC. The encoded protein is CASSLGAWDNYGYTF.